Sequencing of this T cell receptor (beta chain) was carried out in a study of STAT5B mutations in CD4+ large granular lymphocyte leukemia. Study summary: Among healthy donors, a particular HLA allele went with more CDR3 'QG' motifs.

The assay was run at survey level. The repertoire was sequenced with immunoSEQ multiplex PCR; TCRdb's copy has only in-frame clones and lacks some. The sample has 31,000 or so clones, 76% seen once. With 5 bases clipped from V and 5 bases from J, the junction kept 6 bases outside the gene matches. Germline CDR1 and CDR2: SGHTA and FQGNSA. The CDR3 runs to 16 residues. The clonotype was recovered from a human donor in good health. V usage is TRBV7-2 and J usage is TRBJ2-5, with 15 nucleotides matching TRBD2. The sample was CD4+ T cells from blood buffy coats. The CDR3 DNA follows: TGTGCCAGCAGCAAAGGACTAGCGGGGGGGAGGGAGACCCAGTACTTC. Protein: CASSKGLAGGRETQYF.